This TCR beta chain is from a study of blood T cell repertoires in COVID-19. V shed 5 bases and J shed 7 bases, with 20 bases lying between them. This CDR3 comprises 15 residues. Per germline, CDR1 SGHAT and CDR2 FQNNGV. This table comes from immunoSEQ multiplex PCR, and its TCRdb copy is limited to in-frame clones, with some not included. The table lists roughly 230,000 clones, 88% of them singletons. The source of this sequence is a man in his 70s with acute or convalescent COVID-19. The rearrangement joins TRBV11-2 to TRBJ1-1; tentatively, D is TRBD1 (6 bases). What was sequenced was peripheral blood. The DNA of the CDR3 is TGTGCCAGCAGCCCCCGAGGGGGGGCGCGAGATGAAGCTTTCTTT. Its translation: CASSPRGGARDEAFF.